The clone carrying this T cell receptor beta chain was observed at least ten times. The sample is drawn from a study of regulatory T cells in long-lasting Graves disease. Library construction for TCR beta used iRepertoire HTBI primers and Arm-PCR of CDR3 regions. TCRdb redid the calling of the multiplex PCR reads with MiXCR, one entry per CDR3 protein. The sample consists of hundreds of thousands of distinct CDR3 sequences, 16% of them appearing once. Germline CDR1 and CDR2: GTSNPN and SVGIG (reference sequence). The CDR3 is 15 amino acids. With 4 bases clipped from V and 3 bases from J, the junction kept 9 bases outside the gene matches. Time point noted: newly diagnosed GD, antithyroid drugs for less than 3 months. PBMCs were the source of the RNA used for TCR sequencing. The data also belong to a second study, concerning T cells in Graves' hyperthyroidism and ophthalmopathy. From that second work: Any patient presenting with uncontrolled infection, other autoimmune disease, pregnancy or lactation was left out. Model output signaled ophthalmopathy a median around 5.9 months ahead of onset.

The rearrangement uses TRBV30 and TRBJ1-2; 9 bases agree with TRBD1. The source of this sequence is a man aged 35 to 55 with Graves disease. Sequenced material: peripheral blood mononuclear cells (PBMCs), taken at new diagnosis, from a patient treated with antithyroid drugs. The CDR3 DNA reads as TGTGCCTGGATCCGGGACAGGGCTAAGGACTATGGCTACACCTTC. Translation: CAWIRDRAKDYGYTF. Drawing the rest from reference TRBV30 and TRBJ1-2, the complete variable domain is SQTIHQWPATLVQPVGSPLSLECTVEGTSNPNLYWYRQAAGRGLQLLFYSVGIGQISSEVPQNLSASRPQDRQFILSSKKLLLSDSGFYLCAWIRDRAKDYGYTFGSGTRLTVV.